This TCR beta chain was observed in a study of T cell responses to AZD1222 COVID-19 vaccine. Study outcomes and limitations: Repertoires in all cases were sampled only once the peak T cell response had passed. Mapped onto spike, vaccine-associated CD4 TCRs spanned it and were dominant at 160-218 and 743-854. In the spike-specific TCR repertoire, nearly half reportedly target unmutated variant regions.

Pooled in the analysis were second doses at about 4 or about 12 weeks. This clone was recorded a few times. Its target is not known. The CDR3 covers 14 residues. Measured with immunoSEQ multiplex PCR; TCRdb has only the in-frame clones, and not every one. The top ten clones hold 21% of a sample with 20,000 or so clones, 80% to 90% of them seen once. Sequenced material: peripheral blood, taken 28 days after the second AZD1222 dose. The sequence came from an adult who received the AZD1222 COVID-19 vaccine. The rearrangement uses TRBV21-1 and TRBJ2-5; the tabulated D call, TRBD1, remains unverified against the DNA. TRBV21-1 is a recognized pseudogene. Here the CDR3 reads CASSKVSRQETQYF. The DNA for the CDR3 is TGTGCCAGCAGCAAAGTTTCCAGGCAAGAGACCCAGTACTTC.